This T cell receptor beta chain was identified in a study of vaccination and CD4 T cells after COVID-19. V was pared by 0 bases and J by 6 bases, with 9 bases of the junction left unmatched. The CDR3 spans 15 residues. Germline CDR1 SGHRS, CDR2 YFSETQ. Comments on this clonotype: Its antigen is unidentified.

At the Johns Hopkins FTIC core, DNA taken from cultured CD4+ T cells was sequenced by way of the Oncomine TCR Beta short-read assay. MiXCR, run by TCRdb on the PCR reads, gives a single entry per CDR3 protein. The table records about 10,000 distinct CDR3 sequences, about 28% of them present only once. Treatment specified: approximately 9-day PBMC culture with coronavirus spike peptide pools or control peptides (ViraFEST assay). The sample consisted of cultured CD4+ T cells from blood. The sequence was obtained from a human donor with COVID-19. V gene TRBV5-1 combines with J gene TRBJ2-7, with 7 positions matching TRBD2. CDR3 coding DNA: TGCGCCAGCAGCTTGGATATTGCGGGGGAGGGCGAGCAGTACTTC. Protein product: CASSLDIAGEGEQYF.